This TCR beta chain appears in the sequencing data of a study of metastatic and nonmetastatic thyroid tumors. MiXCR re-clonotyped the PCR reads for TCRdb. The sample has some 31,000 clones, around 7% seen once; the top ten hold 40% to 50%. This clone was observed a few times. Germline is not matched at one junction end, which may reflect a read error. The entire patient cohort was treatment-naive prior to thyroid surgery. This CDR3 has 13 amino acids. Per germline, CDR1 LNHDA and CDR2 SQIVND (reference sequence). Sequenced input: blood. This chain joins TRBV19 and TRBJ1-1, with D unclear. The source of this sequence is a female donor with papillary thyroid cancer or a benign thyroid nodule (not recorded which). Some clones in this sample may be carry-over from other donors' samples. The CDR3, as DNA: TGTGCCAGCATAGGGCAGGAGAACACTGAAGATTTCTTT. Its protein is CASIGQENTEDFF.